The next 4 T cell receptor beta chains were all read from a single sample in a study of radiotherapy plus CTLA-4 blockade in lung cancer. Assay used: immunoSEQ multiplex PCR; TCRdb lists only in-frame clones, some missing. Of about 110,000 clones listed, 85% are singletons. Sample: peripheral blood, taken from a patient treated with radiotherapy plus ipilimumab. The origin of the receptors is a human donor with non-small cell lung cancer that progressed on radiotherapy plus ipilimumab. Some clones in this sample may be carry-over from other donors' samples.

For this clone: The junction departs from the called germline gene at one end, perhaps through a read error. This rearrangement joins TRBV7-2 to TRBJ2-7; TRBD2 agrees at 11 bases. Germline V CDR1 and CDR2: SGHTA, FQGNSA. CDR3 size: 14 residues. In DNA, the CDR3 is TGTGCCAGCAGCTTAGAGCCTAGCGGGGGGCTTCCTATATTC. Its translation is CASSLEPSGGLPIF. Complete variable domain (other parts from reference TRBV7-2 and TRBJ2-7): GAGVSQSPSNKVTEKGKDVELRCDPISGHTALYWYRQSLGQGLEFLIYFQGNSAPDKSGLPSDRFSAERTGGSVSTLTIQRTQQEDSAVYLCASSLEPSGGLPIFGPGTRLTVT.

The genes are TRBV2 and TRBJ2-3; 8 bases fit TRBD1. This CDR3 has 15 amino acids. Germline loops: CDR1 SNHLY, CDR2 FYNNEI. Trimming cost V 7 bases and J 8 bases; bases outside gene matches: 14. The CDR3 nucleotides read TGTGCCAGCACAGGGCCGGGACAGGCAATGGGTACGCAGTATTTT. Encoded protein: CASTGPGQAMGTQYF. Full variable domain (rest looked up from reference TRBV2 and TRBJ2-3): EPEVTQTPSHQVTQMGQEVILRCVPISNHLYFYWYRQILGQKVEFLVSFYNNEISEKSEIFDDQFSVERPDGSNFTLKIRSTKLEDSAMYFCASTGPGQAMGTQYFGPGTRLTVL.

This chain joins TRBV5-1 and TRBJ2-1; tentative D call: TRBD2 (6 bases). V lost 1 base and J lost 9, with 14 bases in between. Germline V gives CDR1 SGHRS, CDR2 YFSETQ. The CDR3 runs to 14 residues. The CDR3 sequence is CASSLWAGIGEQFF. The CDR3 nucleotides read TGCGCCAGCAGCTTGTGGGCGGGGATAGGTGAGCAGTTCTTC.

The chain combines TRBV2 with TRBJ2-3, with TRBD1 matching over 7 bases. The CDR3 is 12 residues long. The germline gives CDR1 SNHLY, CDR2 FYNNEI. With V trimmed by 6 bases and J by 4 bases, 1 base remained unmatched. This CDR3 reads CASRDRPDTQYF. The CDR3 nucleotides are TGTGCCAGCAGGGACAGGCCAGATACGCAGTATTTT.